This T cell receptor (beta chain) was documented in a study of blood T cell repertoires in COVID-19. In the study overall: The United States, Italy and Spain provided the acute and convalescent COVID-19 samples. T cells, B-cell-depleted T cells, or PBMCs provided the cDNA or gDNA that served as material.

Original processing methods: From reference gene primer amplification, estimates of nucleated cell counts were derived. Using immunoSEQ multiplex PCR, the repertoire was profiled, and TCRdb retains in-frame clones only, with some absent. V, J and clone size reflect that table, while D and trimming were determined from the DNA. The sample has around 250,000 clones; around 83% are singletons. The V and J ends lost 5 bases and 3 bases respectively, with 20 bases between them. The CDR3 sequence is 16 residues long. Germline values: CDR1 KGHSH, CDR2 LQKENI. Input material: peripheral blood. This chain connects TRBV18 to TRBJ2-7; D may be TRBD2 (6 bases). The clonotype was recovered from a man older than 75 with acute or convalescent COVID-19. In nucleotides, the CDR3 is TGTGCCAGCTCATCTCGCTCCGGGACTGACCTCTACGAGCAGTACTTC. It yields the protein CASSSRSGTDLYEQYF.